Sequencing of this T cell receptor beta chain was carried out in a study of PD-1 blockade in classical Hodgkin lymphoma. The protocol was immunoSEQ multiplex PCR, while the TCRdb copy is restricted to in-frame clones and leaves out a portion. The repertoire holds 45,000 or so clones, with about nine tenths as singletons. A note on this clone: Its antigen remains unidentified.

The time point here: newly diagnosed, previously untreated cHL patient sample. Comparators were PBMCs taken from newly diagnosed, untreated classical Hodgkin lymphoma. General study results and limits: Baseline TCR diversity was reportedly lower in newly diagnosed patients than healthy donors.

V was pared by 3 bases and J by 8 bases, with 12 bases of the junction left unmatched. The CDR3 length is 17 residues. Germline V gives CDR1 SEHNR, CDR2 FQNEAQ (reference sequence). V is TRBV7-9 and J is TRBJ2-1; 11 nucleotides line up with TRBD2. This receptor was taken from a human donor with classical Hodgkin lymphoma. The sample taken for sequencing was peripheral blood mononuclear cells (PBMCs). DNA for the CDR3: TGTGCCAGCAGCTTTTCCGCCACTAGCGGGAGTCGGGATGAGCAGTTCTTC. Its protein is CASSFSATSGSRDEQFF.